The TCR beta chain under discussion was sequenced for a study of neurological immune-mediated disorders. Study findings and constraints: Falling below healthy controls, multiple sclerosis showed the least TCR clonal expansion, while HTLV-1-associated myelopathy showed the most.

At least ten counts were recorded for this clonotype. The antigen is undetermined. Use was made of roughly 910,000 CD4+ or CD8+ T cells in sorted libraries. V was clipped by 5 bases and J by 6 bases, with 17 bases between them. This CDR3 has 15 amino acids. Germline V gene lookup returns CDR1 SGHNT and CDR2 YENEEA. The cDNA was synthesized by 5'RACE incorporating 10-nucleotide random UMIs. Every sequencing run returned over 200 million TCR-beta sequences, which were derived from 15-18 subjects. Via MiXCR, TCRdb re-called the 5' RACE reads, giving one row per CDR3 protein. The profile shows about 41,000 distinct CDR3 sequences, about 15% of them singletons.

The chain combines TRBV11-3 with TRBJ2-1; D is possibly TRBD2 (7 bases). Sequencing was done on a sample of CD4+ T cells from blood. The source of this sequence is a woman aged 60 to 75 with HTLV-1-associated myelopathy (HAM/TSP). DNA for the CDR3: TGTGCCAGCAGCCCAGATGGGGGGGCCTTCAATGAGCAGTTCTTC. It translates to CASSPDGGAFNEQFF.